One sample yielded the 2 T cell receptor beta chains listed below, sequenced in a study of blood T cell repertoires in COVID-19 (dated by TCRdb to 2018 to 2020). Libraries were built with the immunoSEQ multiplex PCR assay. The clones in this table, taken by TCRdb from immuneACCESS, are in-frame only. Not every clone is retained; where verified, under half of the shortfall comes from an unresolved V gene, and the cause of the rest is unknown. This sample lists some 150,000 clones; over 85% were detected once. About 1.5% of the sample comes from the top ten. The sequenced material came from peripheral blood. The receptors stem from a human donor in a cohort sampled during active COVID-19.

The J gene is TRBJ2-5, the V gene TRBV19, with D perhaps matching TRBD2 (5 bases). The CDR3 length is 14 residues. Germline CDR1 is LNHDA and CDR2 is SQIVND (reference sequence). The germline V and J ends were trimmed by 1 base and 5 bases, with 11 bases remaining between them. The CDR3 nucleotides are TGTGCCAGTAGTATAGGAGGGCGGAGGGAGACCCAGTACTTC. This translates into CASSIGGRRETQYF.

CDR3 amino acids: CASSAPGDGSVTGELFF. The CDR3, as DNA: TGTGCCAGCAGCGCCCCAGGGGACGGATCGGTCACCGGGGAGCTGTTTTTT. The rearrangement links TRBV9 to TRBJ2-2, with TRBD1 as a possible D gene (6 bases). CDR3 size: 17 residues. Germline V gene lookup returns CDR1 SGDLS and CDR2 YYNGEE. Trimming removed 3 bases from V and 4 bases from J, with 19 bases in between.